The 16 T cell receptor beta chains presented below share a single source sample, sequenced in a study of blood T cells in healthy people across ages. Primed by a sample-barcoded 5' primer and a J-beta primer mix, a second PCR proceeded for 7 to 11 cycles. TCRdb ran MiXCR on the 5' RACE reads and lists one entry per CDR3 protein. This sample carries about 750,000 distinct CDR3 sequences, approximately 53% of them seen once, and the ten largest clones take under 50%. The specimen sequenced was blood. The receptor set was obtained from a man older than 75 in good health.

The rearrangement joins TRBV20-1 to TRBJ1-5; D is possibly TRBD1 (5 bases). Trimming removed 3 bases from V and 7 bases from J, with 13 bases in between. The length of the CDR3 is 13 residues. CDR1 is DFQATT, CDR2 SNEGSKA, per germline (reference sequence). The CDR3 sequence is CSASKRGGQPQHF. In DNA form, the CDR3 reads TGCAGTGCTAGTAAAAGGGGCGGGCAGCCCCAGCATTTT.

V usage is TRBV18 and J usage is TRBJ1-2; D might be TRBD1 (5 bases). Looked up from germline, CDR1 is KGHSH and CDR2 is LQKENI. V lost 0 bases to trimming and J lost 3 bases, with 8 bases between them. This CDR3 has 14 residues. The CDR3 loop reads CASSPPVRDYGYTF. The CDR3, as DNA: TGTGCCAGCTCACCACCGGTCAGGGACTATGGCTACACCTTC.

The J gene is TRBJ2-5, the V gene TRBV6-5; maybe TRBD1 (5 bases). The CDR3 consists of 15 residues. V was pared by 8 bases and J by 2 bases, with 18 bases between. Germline V gene sequence: CDR1 MNHEY, CDR2 SVGAGI. The CDR3 bases are TGTGCCAGCGGCTCTGGGGCGCTAGGTCAAGAGACCCAGTACTTC. It specifies CASGSGALGQETQYF.

The chain has TRBV20-1 and TRBJ2-4; D not resolved. The J call may be incorrect, as the DNA end agrees better with TRBJ2-7. In germline, CDR1 is DFQATT, CDR2 SNEGSKA (reference sequence). This CDR3 contains 12 residues. The CDR3 loop reads CSARPNSYEQYF. The CDR3 DNA reads TGCAGTGCTAGACCTAACTCCTACGAGCAGTACTTC.

The chain is built from TRBV11-3 and TRBJ2-1; D possibly corresponds to TRBD2 (5 bases). The germline V and J ends were trimmed by 3 bases and 2 bases, with 8 bases remaining between them. This CDR3 spans 14 amino acids. CDR1 SGHNT and CDR2 YENEEA come from the germline V gene. The CDR3 DNA reads TGTGCCAGCAGCTTTTACGGGACCTACAATGAGCAGTTCTTC. Translated: CASSFYGTYNEQFF.

This rearrangement joins TRBV25-1 to TRBJ2-7; no definite D call. This CDR3 is built from 14 residues. Germline V gives CDR1 MGHDK, CDR2 SYGVNS. Deletions cut 3 bases from V and 1 base from J, with 10 bases between. Written as DNA, the CDR3 is TGTGCCAGCAGTGAGGACGGAGCGTCCTACGAGCAGTACTTC. This translates into CASSEDGASYEQYF.

This clonotype was observed a handful of times. The chain uses TRBV7-9 and TRBJ1-4, with 7 bases aligning to TRBD1. Unmatched junction bases numbered 16, after V lost 6 bases and J lost 0 bases. Germline CDR1 and CDR2: SEHNR and FQNEAQ (reference sequence). The CDR3 spans 19 residues. DNA of the CDR3: TGTGCCAGCAGTCGTCACCTCCCATCAGGGACAGCAACTAATGAAAAACTGTTTTTT. Its protein product is CASSRHLPSGTATNEKLFF.

This clonotype turned up a few times. The chain employs TRBV29-1 and TRBJ2-4; D ambiguous. Trimming took 4 bases from V and 0 from J, leaving 13 bases between them. The CDR3 runs 15 residues. Germline V CDR1 and CDR2: SQVTM, ANQGSEA. This CDR3 reads CSVGGPPLAKNIQYF. Here the CDR3 DNA reads TGCAGCGTTGGTGGGCCACCCCTAGCCAAAAACATTCAGTACTTC.

The genes are TRBV19 and TRBJ2-5; 9 nucleotides agree with TRBD1. Germline CDR1 and CDR2: LNHDA and SQIVND (reference sequence). There are 14 residues in the CDR3. Trimming at V came to 6 bases and at J to 7 bases, leaving 9 bases not matched to a gene. CDR3 sequence reads: CASRGTGPSSTQYF. The DNA of the CDR3 is TGTGCCAGTAGGGGGACAGGGCCCTCTTCGACCCAGTACTTC.

V usage is TRBV9 and J usage is TRBJ2-6; 7 nucleotides match TRBD1. The V gene end was trimmed by 3 bases and the J gene end by 0 bases; junction bases not matched to a gene: 15. CDR3 length: 20 amino acids. Looked up from germline, CDR1 is SGDLS and CDR2 is YYNGEE. Here the CDR3 reads CASSAQMGTEPLSGANVLTF. As DNA, the CDR3 is TGTGCCAGCAGCGCCCAGATGGGGACAGAACCGCTCTCTGGGGCCAACGTCCTGACTTTC.

This clonotype has more than one count but fewer than ten. The chain carries TRBV20-1 and TRBJ2-3; no definite D call. V was shortened by 5 bases and J by 0 bases, with 24 bases between the two germline ends. The CDR3 contains 18 residues. Germline assignment: CDR1 DFQATT and CDR2 SNEGSKA (reference sequence). DNA of the CDR3: TGCAGTGCTTATACCGGTGGTGGGCAGAAAACTAGCACAGATACGCAGTATTTT. This sequence encodes CSAYTGGGQKTSTDTQYF.

This chain uses TRBV18 with TRBJ1-1, with TRBD1 matching over 8 bases. CDR3 length: 14 residues. Losses at the gene ends were 5 bases for V and 9 bases for J; bases not matched to a gene: 11. CDR1 and CDR2 from the germline V gene are KGHSH and LQKENI. The CDR3 sequence is CASSSAGQGYQAFF. The CDR3 DNA follows: TGTGCCAGCTCATCTGCCGGACAGGGCTATCAAGCTTTCTTT. The full variable domain, its missing parts supplied by reference TRBV18 and TRBJ1-1, is NAGVMQNPRHLVRRRGQEARLRCSPMKGHSHVYWYRQLPEEGLKFMVYLQKENIIDESGMPKERFSAEFPKEGPSILRIQQVVRGDSAAYFCASSSAGQGYQAFFGQGTRLTVV.

The V call is TRBV29-1, the J call TRBJ2-7, with D unclear. There are 12 residues in the CDR3. The V end lost 3 bases, the J end lost 2 bases, and 8 bases lay between the germline ends. From germline, CDR1 is SQVTM and CDR2 ANQGSEA. DNA for the CDR3: TGCAGCGTTGAGACGGTAGCCTACGAGCAGTACTTC. Its protein product is CSVETVAYEQYF.

The genes are TRBV5-5 and TRBJ2-5, with TRBD2 matching over 11 bases. Germline V gene lookup returns CDR1 SGHKS and CDR2 YYEKEE (reference sequence). This CDR3 region has 16 residues. Trimming cost V 3 bases and J 7 bases; bases outside gene matches: 11. The CDR3 DNA reads as TGTGCCAGCAGCTCCCCCGGGACTAGCGGTACCTGGACCCAGTACTTC. This sequence encodes CASSSPGTSGTWTQYF. The entire variable domain, with the rest obtained from reference TRBV5-5 and TRBJ2-5, is as follows: DAGVTQSPTHLIKTRGQQVTLRCSPISGHKSVSWYQQVLGQGPQFIFQYYEKEERGRGNFPDRFSARQFPNYSSELNVNALLLGDSALYLCASSSPGTSGTWTQYFGPGTRLLVL.

There are a few counts of this clonotype. The chain couples TRBV7-2 to TRBJ2-1; D call uncertain. Trimming cost V 0 bases and J 12 bases, with 12 bases left between them. The germline V gene has CDR1 SGHTA and CDR2 FQGNSA. The length of the CDR3 is 13 residues. In DNA form, the CDR3 reads TGTGCCAGCAGCTTAGCGTTCGGAGTATGGCAGTTCTTC. As protein: CASSLAFGVWQFF.

The gene calls are TRBV7-2 and TRBJ2-1, with 9 positions matching TRBD2. The length of the CDR3 is 15 residues. Germline assignment: CDR1 SGHTA and CDR2 FQGNSA. J lost 3 bases, V lost 5 bases, and 5 bases had no gene match. CDR3 residues: CASSPTAGGYNEQFF. DNA of the CDR3: TGTGCCAGCAGCCCGACAGCGGGAGGCTACAATGAGCAGTTCTTC.